This T cell receptor beta chain was sequenced for a study of T-cell reconstitution after alpha-beta-depleted transplantation in children. This clonotype appeared a few times. Unique molecular identifiers were used in preparing the TCRbeta library. Using its own MiXCR run on the PCR reads, TCRdb lists one record per CDR3 protein. The data hold 900,000 or so distinct CDR3 sequences, with 15% to 20% observed a single time. CDR1 and CDR2 from the germline V gene are SGHAT and FQNNGV. V shed 5 bases and J shed 1 base, with 17 bases lying between them. The length of the CDR3 is 16 residues. The starting material was PBMCs, mostly from graft donor cells, obtained 360 days after TCRalphabeta/CD19-depleted stem cell transplant. This TCR was recovered from a male patient under 18 who had a stem cell transplant for acute lymphoblastic leukemia, so the T cells may come from the graft donor. The rearrangement uses TRBV11-2 and TRBJ2-5; a weak D match, TRBD2 (6 bases). The CDR3 is CASSVHRDWLQETQYF. DNA of the CDR3: TGTGCCAGCAGCGTTCACCGGGACTGGCTCCAAGAGACCCAGTACTTC.